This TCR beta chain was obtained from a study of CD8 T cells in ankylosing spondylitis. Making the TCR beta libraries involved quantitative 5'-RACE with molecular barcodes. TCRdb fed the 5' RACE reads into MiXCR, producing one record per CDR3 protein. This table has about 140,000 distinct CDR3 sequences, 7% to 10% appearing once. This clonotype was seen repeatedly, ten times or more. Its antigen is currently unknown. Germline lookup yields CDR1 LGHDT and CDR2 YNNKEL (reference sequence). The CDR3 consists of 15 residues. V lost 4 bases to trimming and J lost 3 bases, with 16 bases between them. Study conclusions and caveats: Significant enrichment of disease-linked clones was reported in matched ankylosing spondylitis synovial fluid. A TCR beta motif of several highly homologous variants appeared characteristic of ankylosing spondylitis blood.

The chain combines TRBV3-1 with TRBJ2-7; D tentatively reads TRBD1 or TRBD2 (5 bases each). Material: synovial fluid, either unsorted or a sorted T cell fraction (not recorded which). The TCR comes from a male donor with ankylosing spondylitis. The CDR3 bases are TGTGCCAGCAGCCGCAGTGTCGAGGGGAACTACGAGCAGTACTTC. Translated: CASSRSVEGNYEQYF.